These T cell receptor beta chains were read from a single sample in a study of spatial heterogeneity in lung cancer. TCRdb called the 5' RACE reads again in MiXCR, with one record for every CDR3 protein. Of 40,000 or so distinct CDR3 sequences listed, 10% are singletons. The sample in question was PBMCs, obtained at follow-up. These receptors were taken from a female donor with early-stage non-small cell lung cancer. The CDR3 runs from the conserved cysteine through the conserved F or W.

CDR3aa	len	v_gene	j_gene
CASSLPVGTGIYSPLHF	17	TRBV7-9	TRBJ1-6
CASSLAGGHGINQPQHF	17	TRBV28	TRBJ1-5
CASSISGDTEAFF	13	TRBV19	TRBJ1-1
CASSWQGNTEAFF	13	TRBV5-1	TRBJ1-1
CASQGASNEQFF	12	TRBV7-6	TRBJ2-1
CASSGGAYNEQFF	13	TRBV18	TRBJ2-1
CASSRSPDRGLSSYEQYF	18	TRBV5-1	TRBJ2-7
CASSFFETQYF	11	TRBV5-4	TRBJ2-5
CASRDSPYEQYF	12	TRBV28	TRBJ2-7
CSARQGISTDTQYF	14	TRBV20-1	TRBJ2-3
CASSQGEGRLYEQYF	15	TRBV4-3	TRBJ2-7
CSVRDRGRQETQYF	14	TRBV29-1	TRBJ2-5
CASTDRRPSGNTIYF	15	TRBV7-8	TRBJ1-3
CASSLLEGSADTQYF	15	TRBV12-3/TRBV12-4	TRBJ2-3
CSARGDFVSGSEKLFF	16	TRBV20-1	TRBJ1-4
CASSGGIGTTNEKLFF	16	TRBV6-1	TRBJ1-4
CASSPQGMSDEQYF	14	TRBV5-1	TRBJ2-7
CASSPRVNSYSNQPQHF	17	TRBV18	TRBJ1-5
CASSLGGSGSGTQYF	15	TRBV7-9	TRBJ2-3
CSASLGSGNTIYF	13	TRBV20-1	TRBJ1-3
CATSDSLDEQFF	12	TRBV24-1	TRBJ2-1
CASSQAGPGQGGETQYF	17	TRBV4-2	TRBJ2-5
CSAEKRGPGNEQFF	14	TRBV20-1	TRBJ2-1
CASSPQPGQGNDEQYF	16	TRBV5-1	TRBJ2-7
CASSYTGGNTDTQYF	15	TRBV7-8	TRBJ2-3
CASTPFVWGSYEQYF	15	TRBV28	TRBJ2-7
CSARVQLPVYEQYF	14	TRBV20-1	TRBJ2-7
CASSLGVQGNNEQFF	15	TRBV11-3	TRBJ2-1
CASKTIGQGNEQYF	14	TRBV5-6	TRBJ2-7